The rows below give T cell receptor beta chains drawn from one sample of a study of CD8 T cells in ankylosing spondylitis. TCRdb ran MiXCR on the 5' RACE reads and lists one entry per CDR3 protein. The repertoire has hundreds of thousands of distinct CDR3 sequences, around 11% of them found once; the top ten carry more than 0.5%. Sequencing used blood, either unsorted or a sorted T cell fraction (not recorded which). These receptors originate from a male donor with ankylosing spondylitis. Each CDR3 is given with its conserved first and last residue. The D gene is left open where the match is weak. Not all rows give a size; the values are once, few, many and, for expanded clones, a class.

D | J | V | size | CDR3 | DNA
NA | TRBJ1-2 | TRBV4-2 | few | CASSHAQDLGGYTF | TGTGCCAGCAGCCACGCTCAGGACCTCGGGGGCTACACCTTC
NA | TRBJ2-3 | TRBV20-1 | NA | CSAIDRRGSGGTDTQYF | TGCAGTGCTATAGATCGAAGGGGGAGCGGTGGCACAGATACGCAGTATTTT
TRBD1 | TRBJ2-1 | TRBV4-2 | NA | CASSQDRGFYNEQFF | TGTGCCAGCAGCCAGGACAGGGGATTCTACAATGAGCAGTTCTTC
NA | TRBJ2-1 | TRBV20-1 | NA | CSASSLDYNEQFF | TGCAGTGCTAGCTCACTAGACTACAATGAGCAGTTCTTC
TRBD1 | TRBJ1-5 | TRBV7-6 | few | CASSPDRGEYSNQPQHF | TGTGCCAGCAGCCCGGACAGGGGGGAATATAGCAATCAGCCCCAGCATTTT
NA | TRBJ1-2 | TRBV29-1 | few | CSVDHLAWDYGYTF | TGCAGCGTTGATCACCTGGCCTGGGACTATGGCTACACCTTC
NA | TRBJ2-7 | TRBV5-1 | few | CASSIAAEQYF | TGCGCCAGCAGCATAGCGGCCGAGCAGTACTTC
TRBD1 | TRBJ2-7 | TRBV29-1 | NA | CSVSSGRGLYEQYF | TGCAGCGTCTCCTCAGGTAGGGGGCTATACGAGCAGTACTTC
NA | TRBJ1-2 | TRBV9 | few | CASRGREPYGYTF | TGTGCCAGCAGGGGACGGGAGCCCTATGGCTACACCTTC
NA | TRBJ2-7 | TRBV30 | NA | CAWSGPYEQYF | TGTGCCTGGAGTGGGCCCTACGAGCAGTACTTC
TRBD1 | TRBJ1-2 | TRBV5-6 | NA | CASSLVRQGVSFYGYTF | TGTGCCAGCAGCTTGGTACGACAGGGGGTATCTTTCTATGGCTACACCTTC
NA | TRBJ1-2 | TRBV6-1 | few | CASLPGPLYYGYTF | TGTGCCAGTCTGCCGGGACCATTGTACTATGGCTACACCTTC
NA | TRBJ2-5 | TRBV3-1 | NA | CASSRSRSQETQYF | TGTGCCAGCAGCCGTAGTAGGTCGCAAGAGACCCAGTACTTC
TRBD1 | TRBJ1-4 | TRBV15 | many | CATSSSGQGSGKLFF | TGTGCCACCAGCAGTTCGGGACAGGGAAGTGGAAAACTGTTTTTT
NA | TRBJ2-2 | TRBV20-1 | NA | CSAKARPNTGELFF | TGCAGTGCTAAGGCGAGACCTAACACCGGGGAGCTGTTTTTT
TRBD1 | TRBJ2-3 | TRBV7-9 | few | CASRGTGRPVTQYF | TGTGCCAGCAGGGGGACAGGCCGTCCTGTAACGCAGTATTTT
NA | TRBJ1-2 | TRBV28 | few | CASITSGSIGGYTF | TGTGCCAGCATTACCTCGGGCAGTATAGGAGGCTACACCTTC
TRBD1 | TRBJ1-2 | TRBV11-2 | NA | CASKGQGASGYTF | TGTGCCAGCAAGGGACAGGGGGCGTCTGGCTACACCTTC
NA | TRBJ1-2 | TRBV12-3/TRBV12-4 | NA | CASSLIGHHGYTF | TGTGCCAGCAGTTTAATCGGACATCATGGCTACACCTTC
NA | TRBJ2-1 | TRBV29-1 | NA | CSGGWQLTYNEQFF | TGCAGCGGCGGTTGGCAGCTCACCTACAATGAGCAGTTCTTC
NA | TRBJ2-3 | TRBV5-1 | NA | CASLGLNTDTQYF | TGCGCCTCCCTCGGGTTAAACACAGATACGCAGTATTTT
TRBD2 | TRBJ2-1 | TRBV9 | NA | CASSVAAGGYEQFF | TGTGCCAGCAGCGTAGCGGCGGGGGGTTATGAGCAGTTCTTC
NA | TRBJ1-6 | TRBV20-1 | NA | CSARKQGPNSPLHF | TGCAGTGCTAGGAAACAGGGTCCTAATTCACCCCTCCACTTT
NA | TRBJ2-1 | TRBV5-1 | few | CASRPEHNEQFF | TGCGCCAGCAGGCCGGAGCACAATGAGCAGTTCTTC
NA | TRBJ1-1 | TRBV12-3/TRBV12-4 | many | CASSLVQGGAEAFF | TGTGCCAGCAGTTTAGTACAGGGAGGCGCTGAAGCTTTCTTT
NA | TRBJ1-6 | TRBV20-1 | NA | CSATGSWDSPLHF | TGCAGTGCTACAGGGAGTTGGGATTCACCCCTCCACTTT
NA | TRBJ1-1 | TRBV20-1 | many | CSARNRMNTEAFF | TGCAGTGCTAGAAACCGGATGAACACTGAAGCTTTCTTT
TRBD2 | TRBJ2-3 | TRBV29-1 | many | CSVLGTSSTDTQYF | TGCAGCGTTCTTGGGACTAGCAGCACAGATACGCAGTATTTT
NA | TRBJ1-1 | TRBV5-1 | many | CASSASNTEAFF | TGCGCCAGCAGCGCCTCGAACACTGAAGCTTTCTTT
NA | TRBJ2-5 | TRBV4-1 | few | CASSQPVVRETQYF | TGCGCCAGCAGCCAACCCGTGGTCCGGGAGACCCAGTACTTC
NA | TRBJ2-1 | TRBV10-3 | many | CAISEGSGGGDEQFF | TGTGCCATCAGTGAGGGTAGTGGGGGAGGAGATGAGCAGTTCTTC
NA | TRBJ1-6 | TRBV20-1 | few | CSANQGPYNSPLHF | TGCAGTGCTAATCAGGGCCCGTATAATTCACCCCTCCACTTT
TRBD1 | TRBJ1-2 | TRBV18 | many | CASSPLPGQLANGYTF | TGTGCCAGCTCACCCCTTCCGGGACAGCTCGCCAATGGCTACACCTTC
NA | TRBJ2-1 | TRBV24-1 | many | CATSDFGGNEQFF | TGTGCCACCAGTGATTTCGGGGGCAATGAGCAGTTCTTC
NA | TRBJ2-1 | TRBV7-6 | NA | CASSLGRRSPSEQFF | TGTGCCAGCAGCTTAGGTCGGCGTTCCCCGAGTGAGCAGTTCTTC
NA | TRBJ1-2 | TRBV5-1 | NA | CASSLTVFYGYTF | TGCGCCAGCAGCTTGACGGTGTTCTATGGCTACACCTTC
NA | TRBJ2-1 | TRBV9 | few | CASSVGGSLNEQFF | TGTGCCAGCAGCGTAGGGGGGTCCCTTAATGAGCAGTTCTTC
TRBD2 | TRBJ2-3 | TRBV20-1 | NA | CSARRPSGRGDTQYF | TGCAGTGCTCGGCGTCCTAGCGGGAGGGGAGATACGCAGTATTTT
TRBD2 | TRBJ2-3 | TRBV28 | many | CASSYGGAPDTQYF | TGTGCCAGCAGTTACGGGGGGGCCCCAGATACGCAGTATTTT
NA | TRBJ1-1 | TRBV20-1 | few | CSAWTDMNTEAFF | TGCAGTGCGTGGACAGACATGAACACTGAAGCTTTCTTT
NA | TRBJ1-1 | TRBV7-3 | NA | CASSLTAADTEAFF | TGTGCCAGCAGCTTAACGGCAGCCGACACTGAAGCTTTCTTT
TRBD1 | TRBJ1-2 | TRBV5-1 | NA | CASSSRDSANYGYTF | TGCGCCAGCAGCAGCCGGGACAGCGCTAACTATGGCTACACCTTC
NA | TRBJ2-7 | TRBV5-6 | NA | CASSLAPDSSYEQYF | TGTGCCAGCAGCTTGGCTCCGGACAGCTCCTACGAGCAGTACTTC
NA | TRBJ1-3 | TRBV28 | few | CASRPLGRGSGNTIYF | TGTGCCAGCAGACCGCTGGGACGGGGCTCTGGAAACACCATATATTTT
TRBD1 | TRBJ2-5 | TRBV3-1 | NA | CATTYRDRYQETQYF | TGTGCCACCACCTACCGGGACAGGTACCAAGAGACCCAGTACTTC
NA | TRBJ1-5 | TRBV6-1 | NA | CASSELSPASNQPQHF | TGTGCCAGCAGTGAACTCTCCCCGGCGAGCAATCAGCCCCAGCATTTT
TRBD2 | TRBJ2-2 | TRBV11-3 | NA | CAKYSGKNTGELFF | TGTGCCAAATATAGCGGGAAGAACACCGGGGAGCTGTTTTTT
TRBD2 | TRBJ2-1 | TRBV10-3 | few | CAISEAAGGRDEQFF | TGTGCCATCAGTGAGGCCGCGGGAGGTAGGGATGAGCAGTTCTTC
NA | TRBJ2-1 | TRBV6-6 | NA | CASSYSYRNEQFF | TGTGCCAGCAGTTACTCGTACAGAAATGAGCAGTTCTTC
TRBD1 | TRBJ1-6 | TRBV7-6 | few | CASSRGQGNTSPLHF | TGTGCCAGCAGCCGAGGACAGGGGAACACTTCACCCCTCCACTTT
NA | TRBJ2-2 | TRBV5-1 | few | CASSLGGPLVNTGELFF | TGCGCCAGCAGCTTGGGCGGGCCATTAGTGAACACCGGGGAGCTGTTTTTT